This TCR beta chain was found in a study of T cell clones after liver transplantation. Study-wide background: Apart from a few HCV-positive recipients, transplants were for non-autoimmune, non-viral reasons. Samples came pre-transplant, pre-randomization before withdrawal, and post-randomization after withdrawal ended. Whole-study results and caveats: Post-transplant, graft-donor-reactive CD4 TCRbeta sequences in blood dropped significantly in most of the 8 subjects. Small, mixed patient groups and varying post-transplant times limit these conclusions.

The length of the CDR3 is 16 residues. J gave up 0 bases and V 8 bases, and 6 bases lay outside the gene matches. CDR1 ENHRY and CDR2 SYGVKD come from the germline V gene. As to this clone: Antigen: not known.

Using immunoSEQ multiplex PCR, the repertoire was profiled, and TCRdb retains in-frame clones only, with some absent. The sample includes tens of thousands of clones, around four fifths of them seen just once. The sample here was CD4+ T cells from blood, taken at the 22-month timepoint. The sequence was obtained from a human patient who received a liver transplant. These T cells may partly come from the graft donor. This chain joins TRBV10-3 and TRBJ2-3, with 12 bases that match TRBD2. The CDR3 DNA is TGTGCCATCGGCAGACTAGCGGGGGTGAGCACAGATACGCAGTATTTT. Encoded protein: CAIGRLAGVSTDTQYF.